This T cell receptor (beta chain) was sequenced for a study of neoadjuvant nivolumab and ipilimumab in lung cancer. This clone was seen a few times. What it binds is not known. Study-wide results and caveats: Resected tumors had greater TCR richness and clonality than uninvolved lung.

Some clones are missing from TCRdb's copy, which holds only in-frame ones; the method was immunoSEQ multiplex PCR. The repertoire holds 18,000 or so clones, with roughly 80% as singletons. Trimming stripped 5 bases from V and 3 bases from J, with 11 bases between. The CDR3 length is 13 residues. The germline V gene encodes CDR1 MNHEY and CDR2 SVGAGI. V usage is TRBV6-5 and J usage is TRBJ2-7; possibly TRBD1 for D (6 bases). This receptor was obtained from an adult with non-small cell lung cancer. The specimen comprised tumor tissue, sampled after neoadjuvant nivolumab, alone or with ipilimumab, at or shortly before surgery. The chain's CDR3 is CASSDTGYYEQYF. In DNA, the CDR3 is TGTGCCAGCAGTGACACAGGGTACTACGAGCAGTACTTC.